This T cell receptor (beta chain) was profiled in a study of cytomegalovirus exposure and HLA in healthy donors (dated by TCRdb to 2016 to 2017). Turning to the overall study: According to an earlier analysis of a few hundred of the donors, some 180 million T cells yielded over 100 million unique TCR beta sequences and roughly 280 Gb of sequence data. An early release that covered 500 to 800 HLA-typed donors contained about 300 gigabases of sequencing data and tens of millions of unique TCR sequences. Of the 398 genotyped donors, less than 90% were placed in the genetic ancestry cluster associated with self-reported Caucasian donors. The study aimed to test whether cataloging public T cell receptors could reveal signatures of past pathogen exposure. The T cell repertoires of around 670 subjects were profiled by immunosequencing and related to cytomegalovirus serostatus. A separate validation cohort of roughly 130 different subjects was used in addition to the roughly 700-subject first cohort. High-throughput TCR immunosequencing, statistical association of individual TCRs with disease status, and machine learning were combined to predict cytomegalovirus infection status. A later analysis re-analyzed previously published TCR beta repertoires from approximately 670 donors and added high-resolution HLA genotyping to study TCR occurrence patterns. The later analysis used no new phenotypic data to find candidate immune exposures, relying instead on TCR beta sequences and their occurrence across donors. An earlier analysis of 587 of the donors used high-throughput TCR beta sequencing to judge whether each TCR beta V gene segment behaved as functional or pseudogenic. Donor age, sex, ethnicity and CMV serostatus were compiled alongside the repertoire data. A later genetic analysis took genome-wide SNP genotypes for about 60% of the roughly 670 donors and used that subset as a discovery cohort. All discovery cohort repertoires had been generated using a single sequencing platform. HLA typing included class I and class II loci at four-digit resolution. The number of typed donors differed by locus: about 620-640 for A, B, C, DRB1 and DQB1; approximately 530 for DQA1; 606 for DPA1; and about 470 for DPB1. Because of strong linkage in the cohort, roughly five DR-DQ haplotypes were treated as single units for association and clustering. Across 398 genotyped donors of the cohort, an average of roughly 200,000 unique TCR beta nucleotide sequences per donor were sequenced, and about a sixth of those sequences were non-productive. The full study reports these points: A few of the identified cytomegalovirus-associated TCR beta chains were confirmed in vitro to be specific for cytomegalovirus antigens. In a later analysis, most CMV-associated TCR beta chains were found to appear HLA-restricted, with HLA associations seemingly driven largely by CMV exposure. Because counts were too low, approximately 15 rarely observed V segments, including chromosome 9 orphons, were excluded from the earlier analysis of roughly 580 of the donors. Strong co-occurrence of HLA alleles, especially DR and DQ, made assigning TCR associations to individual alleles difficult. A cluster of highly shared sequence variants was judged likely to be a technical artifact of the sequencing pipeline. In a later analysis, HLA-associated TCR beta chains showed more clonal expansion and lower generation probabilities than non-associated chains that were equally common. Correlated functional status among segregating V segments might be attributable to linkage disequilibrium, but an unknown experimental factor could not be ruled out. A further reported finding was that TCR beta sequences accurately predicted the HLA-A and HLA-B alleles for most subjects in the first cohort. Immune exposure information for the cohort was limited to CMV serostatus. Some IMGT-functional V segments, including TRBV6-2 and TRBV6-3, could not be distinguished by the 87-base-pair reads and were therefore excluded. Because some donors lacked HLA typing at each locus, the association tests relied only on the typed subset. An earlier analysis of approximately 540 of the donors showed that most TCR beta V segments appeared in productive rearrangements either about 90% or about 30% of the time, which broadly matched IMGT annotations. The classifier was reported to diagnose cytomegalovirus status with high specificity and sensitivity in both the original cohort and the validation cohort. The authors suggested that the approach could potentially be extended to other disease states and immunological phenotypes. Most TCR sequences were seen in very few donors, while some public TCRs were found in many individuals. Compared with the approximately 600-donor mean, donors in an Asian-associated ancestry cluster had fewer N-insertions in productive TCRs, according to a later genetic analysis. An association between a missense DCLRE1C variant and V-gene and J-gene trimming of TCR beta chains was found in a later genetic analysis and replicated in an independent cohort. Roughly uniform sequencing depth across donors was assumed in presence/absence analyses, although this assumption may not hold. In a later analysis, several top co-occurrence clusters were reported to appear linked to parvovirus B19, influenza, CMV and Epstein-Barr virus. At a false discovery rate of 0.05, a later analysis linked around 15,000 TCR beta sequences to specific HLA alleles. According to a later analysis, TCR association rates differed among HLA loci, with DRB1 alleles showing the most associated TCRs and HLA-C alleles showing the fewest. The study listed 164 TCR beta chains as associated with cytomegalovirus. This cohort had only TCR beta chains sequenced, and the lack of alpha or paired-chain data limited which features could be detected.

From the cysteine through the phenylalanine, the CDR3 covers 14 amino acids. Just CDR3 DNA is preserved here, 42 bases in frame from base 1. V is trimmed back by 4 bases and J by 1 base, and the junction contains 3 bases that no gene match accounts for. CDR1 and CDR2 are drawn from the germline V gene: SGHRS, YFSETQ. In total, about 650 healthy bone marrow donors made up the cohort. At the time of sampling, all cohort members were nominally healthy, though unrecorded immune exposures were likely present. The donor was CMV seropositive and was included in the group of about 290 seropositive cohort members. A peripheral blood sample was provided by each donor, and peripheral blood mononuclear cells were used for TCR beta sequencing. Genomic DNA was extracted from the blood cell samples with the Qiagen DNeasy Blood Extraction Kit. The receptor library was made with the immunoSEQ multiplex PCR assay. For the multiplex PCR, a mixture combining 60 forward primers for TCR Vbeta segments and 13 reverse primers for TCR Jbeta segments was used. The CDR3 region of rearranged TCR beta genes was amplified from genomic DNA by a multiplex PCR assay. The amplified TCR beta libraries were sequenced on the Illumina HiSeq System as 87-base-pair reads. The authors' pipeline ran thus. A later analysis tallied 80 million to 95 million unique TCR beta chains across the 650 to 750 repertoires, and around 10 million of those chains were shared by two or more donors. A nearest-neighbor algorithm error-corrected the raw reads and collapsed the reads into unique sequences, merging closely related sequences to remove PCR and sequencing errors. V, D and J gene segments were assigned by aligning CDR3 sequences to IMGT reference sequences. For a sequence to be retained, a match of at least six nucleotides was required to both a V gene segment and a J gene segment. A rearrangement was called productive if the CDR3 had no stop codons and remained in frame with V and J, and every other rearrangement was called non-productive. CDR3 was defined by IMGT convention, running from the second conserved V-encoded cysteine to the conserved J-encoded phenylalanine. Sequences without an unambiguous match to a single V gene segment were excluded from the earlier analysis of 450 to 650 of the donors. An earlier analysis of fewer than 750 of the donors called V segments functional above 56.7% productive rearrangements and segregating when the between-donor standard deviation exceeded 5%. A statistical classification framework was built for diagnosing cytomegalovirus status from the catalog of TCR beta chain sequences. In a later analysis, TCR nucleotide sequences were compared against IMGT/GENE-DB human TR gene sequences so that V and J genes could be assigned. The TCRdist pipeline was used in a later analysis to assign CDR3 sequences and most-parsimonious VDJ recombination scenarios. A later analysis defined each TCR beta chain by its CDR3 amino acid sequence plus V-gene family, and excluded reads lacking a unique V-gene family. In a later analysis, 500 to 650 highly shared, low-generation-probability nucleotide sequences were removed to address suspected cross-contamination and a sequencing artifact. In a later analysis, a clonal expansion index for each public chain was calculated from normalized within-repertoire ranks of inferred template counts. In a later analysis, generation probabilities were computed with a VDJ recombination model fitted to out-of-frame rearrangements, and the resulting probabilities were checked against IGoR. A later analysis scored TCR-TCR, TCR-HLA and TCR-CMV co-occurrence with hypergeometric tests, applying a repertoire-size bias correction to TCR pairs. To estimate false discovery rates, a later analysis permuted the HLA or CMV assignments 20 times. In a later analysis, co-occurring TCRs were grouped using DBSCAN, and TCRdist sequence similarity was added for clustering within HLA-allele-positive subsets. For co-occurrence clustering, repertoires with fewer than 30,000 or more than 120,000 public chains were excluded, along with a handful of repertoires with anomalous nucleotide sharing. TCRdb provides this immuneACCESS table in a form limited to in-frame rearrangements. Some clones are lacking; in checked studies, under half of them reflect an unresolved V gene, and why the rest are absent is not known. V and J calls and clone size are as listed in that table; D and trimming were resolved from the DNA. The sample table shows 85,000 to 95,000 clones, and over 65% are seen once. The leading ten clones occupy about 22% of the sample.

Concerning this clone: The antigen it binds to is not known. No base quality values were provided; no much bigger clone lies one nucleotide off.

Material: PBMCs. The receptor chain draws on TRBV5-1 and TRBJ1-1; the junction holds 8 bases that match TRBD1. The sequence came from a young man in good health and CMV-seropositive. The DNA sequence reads TGCGCCAGCAGCACAACAGGGGGGAACACTGAAGCTTTCTTT. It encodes CASSTTGGNTEAFF. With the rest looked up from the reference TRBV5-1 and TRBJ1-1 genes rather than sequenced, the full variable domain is KAGVTQTPRYLIKTRGQQVTLSCSPISGHRSVSWYQQTPGQGLQFLFEYFSETQRNKGNFPGRFSGRQFSNSRSEMNVSTLELGDSALYLCASSTTGGNTEAFFGQGTRLTVV.